This TCR beta chain was sequenced for a study of shared T cell receptors in the human thymus. V gave up 1 base and J gave up 6 bases; unmatched junction bases: 8. Germline V gene lookup returns CDR1 MNHNY and CDR2 SVGAGI (reference sequence). This CDR3 region has 15 residues. Sequencing used immunoSEQ multiplex PCR; TCRdb keeps in-frame clones, though not all of them. The data show some 640,000 clones, 70% to 90% seen once. The same sample was also studied in work on human thymus T cells. That paper states: The source of the thymus tissue was resections taken during corrective heart surgery. Apparent skewing of V and J gene usage characterized both thymic and blood repertoires.

The chain has TRBV6-6 and TRBJ1-2, with 7 bases fitting TRBD1. Source material: thymocytes. The sequence was collected from a boy under three years old with a congenital heart defect. DNA for the CDR3: TGTGCCAGCAGTTACTTAGGACAGGCTAGAAATGGCTACACCTTC. Amino acids: CASSYLGQARNGYTF.